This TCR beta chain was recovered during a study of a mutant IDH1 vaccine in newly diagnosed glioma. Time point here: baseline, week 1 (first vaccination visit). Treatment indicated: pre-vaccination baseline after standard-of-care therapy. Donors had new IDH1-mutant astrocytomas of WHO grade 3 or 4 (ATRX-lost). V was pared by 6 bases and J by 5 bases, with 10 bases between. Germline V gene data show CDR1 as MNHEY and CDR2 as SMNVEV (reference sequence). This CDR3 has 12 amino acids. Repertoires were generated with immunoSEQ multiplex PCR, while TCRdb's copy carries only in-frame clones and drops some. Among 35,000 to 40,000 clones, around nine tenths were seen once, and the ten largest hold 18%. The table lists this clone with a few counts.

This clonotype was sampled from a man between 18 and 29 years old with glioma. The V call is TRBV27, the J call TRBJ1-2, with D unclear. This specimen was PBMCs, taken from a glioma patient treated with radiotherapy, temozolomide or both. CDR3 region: CASSPLGYGYTF. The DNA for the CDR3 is TGTGCCAGCAGCCCCTTGGGATATGGCTACACCTTC.